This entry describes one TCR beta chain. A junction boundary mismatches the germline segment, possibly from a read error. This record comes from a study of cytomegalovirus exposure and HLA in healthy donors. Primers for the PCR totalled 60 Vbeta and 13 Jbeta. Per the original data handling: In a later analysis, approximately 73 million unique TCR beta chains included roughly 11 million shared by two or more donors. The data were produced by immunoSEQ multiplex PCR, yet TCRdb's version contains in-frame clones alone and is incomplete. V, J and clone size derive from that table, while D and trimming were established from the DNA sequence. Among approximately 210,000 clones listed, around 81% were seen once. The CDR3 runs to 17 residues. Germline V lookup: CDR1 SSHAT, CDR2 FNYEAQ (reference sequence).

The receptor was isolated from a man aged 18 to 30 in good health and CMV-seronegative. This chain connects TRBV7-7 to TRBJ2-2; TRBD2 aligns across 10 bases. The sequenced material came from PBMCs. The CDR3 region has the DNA TGTGCTAGCAGCCCGACCGGGACTAGCGTACCTACCGGGGAGCTGTTTTTT. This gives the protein CASSPTGTSVPTGELFF. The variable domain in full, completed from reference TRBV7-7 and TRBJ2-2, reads GAGVSQSPRYKVTKRGQDVTLRCDPISSHATLYWYQQALGQGPEFLTYFNYEAQPDKSGLPSDRFSAERPEGSISTLTIQRTEQRDSAMYRCASSPTGTSVPTGELFFGEGSRLTVL.